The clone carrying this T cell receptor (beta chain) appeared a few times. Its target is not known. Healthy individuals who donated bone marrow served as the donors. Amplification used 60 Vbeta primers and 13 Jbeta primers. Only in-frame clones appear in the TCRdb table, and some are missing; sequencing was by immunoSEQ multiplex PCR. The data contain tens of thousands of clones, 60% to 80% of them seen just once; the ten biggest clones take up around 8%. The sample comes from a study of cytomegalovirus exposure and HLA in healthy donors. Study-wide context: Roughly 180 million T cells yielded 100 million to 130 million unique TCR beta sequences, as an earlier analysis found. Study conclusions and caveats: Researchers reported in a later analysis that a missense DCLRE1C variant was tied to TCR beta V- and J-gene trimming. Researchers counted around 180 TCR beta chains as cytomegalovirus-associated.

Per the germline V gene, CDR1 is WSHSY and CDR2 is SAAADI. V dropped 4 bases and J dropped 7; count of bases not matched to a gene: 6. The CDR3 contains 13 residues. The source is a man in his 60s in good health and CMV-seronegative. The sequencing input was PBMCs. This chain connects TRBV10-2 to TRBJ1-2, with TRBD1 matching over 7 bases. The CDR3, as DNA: TGCGCCAGCAGTGCAGGGGGTTCCTCTGGCTACACCTTC. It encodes CASSAGGSSGYTF.